One and the same sample provided the 32 T cell receptor beta chains below, sequenced in a study of T cells in Graves' hyperthyroidism and ophthalmopathy. TCR beta CDR3 regions were amplified from RNA. TCR CDR3 underwent first-round RT-PCR with the HTBI primer set. Using its own MiXCR run on the multiplex PCR reads, TCRdb lists one record per CDR3 protein. The data contain roughly 570,000 distinct CDR3 sequences, roughly 14% of them singletons. Specimen: blood. Receptors were obtained from a woman in her 30s with Graves' hyperthyroidism.

The sample holds many counts of this clonotype. The chain carries TRBV20-1 and TRBJ2-1; D assignment may be TRBD1 or TRBD2 (5 bases each). Germline values: CDR1 DFQATT, CDR2 SNEGSKA (reference sequence). The V and J ends lost 5 bases and 5 bases respectively, with 19 bases between them. The CDR3 is made up of 15 amino acids. CDR3 residues: CSAPQGAPPHNEQFF. The CDR3, as DNA: TGCAGTGCTCCCCAGGGAGCTCCCCCCCACAATGAGCAGTTCTTC.

This clonotype has a count of ten or more. The V call is TRBV28, the J call TRBJ2-1; tentatively, D is TRBD1 or TRBD2 (5 bases each). Trimming removed 8 bases at V and 6 bases at J, with 14 bases between. This CDR3 spans 13 amino acids. CDR1 is MDHEN, CDR2 SYDVKM, per germline. The CDR3 protein is CASRPGAPNEQFF. CDR3 sequence (DNA): TGTGCCAGCCGCCCCGGGGCCCCCAATGAGCAGTTCTTC. The full variable domain, in which reference TRBV28 and TRBJ2-1 provide the parts outside the CDR3, is DVKVTQSSRYLVKRTGEKVFLECVQDMDHENMFWYRQDPGLGLRLIYFSYDVKMKEKGDIPEGYSVSREKKERFSLILESASTNQTSMYLCASRPGAPNEQFFGPGTRLTVL.

This clonotype was detected ten times or more. This CDR3 is CSVVPLGRGNGNQPQHF. The CDR3 DNA follows: TGCAGTGTGGTCCCCCTCGGGAGGGGAAATGGCAATCAGCCCCAGCATTTT. The chain recombines TRBV20-1 with TRBJ1-5, with TRBD1 as a possible D gene (5 bases). The V gene's germline CDR1 is DFQATT and CDR2 SNEGSKA (reference sequence). Trimming left V 7 bases short and J 2 bases short, with 24 bases between. The CDR3 runs 17 residues.

The sample holds many counts of this clonotype. The chain joins TRBV12-3 or TRBV12-4 to TRBJ1-5; possibly TRBD1 for D (5 bases). Trimming removed 4 bases at V and 0 bases at J, with 25 bases between. The CDR3 is made up of 20 amino acids. CDR3 in DNA: TGTGCCAGCAGTTCCCCGTTTCCGGACACTAGATCCAATAGCAATCAGCCCCAGCATTTT. Protein: CASSSPFPDTRSNSNQPQHF.

This chain connects TRBV20-1 to TRBJ1-3, with D hard to call. The V gene's germline CDR1 is DFQATT and CDR2 SNEGSKA (reference sequence). Trimming cost V 5 bases and J 0 bases, with 8 bases left between them. The CDR3 runs to 13 residues. CDR3 residues: CSARHSSGNTIYF. DNA for the CDR3: TGCAGTGCTCGCCACAGCTCTGGAAACACCATATATTTT.

This clonotype was seen ten or more times. The chain couples TRBV7-2 to TRBJ2-2; D gene uncertain. This CDR3 contains 12 residues. V was cut by 5 bases and J by 2 bases, with 3 bases left in between. Germline V gives CDR1 SGHTA, CDR2 FQGNSA. As DNA, the CDR3 is TGTGCCAGCAGCATTAACACCGGGGAGCTGTTTTTT. It encodes CASSINTGELFF.

This clonotype was seen many times. This sequence joins TRBV6-2 or TRBV6-3 and TRBJ2-5; D gene unclear. This CDR3 region has 12 residues. The V gene's germline CDR1 is MNHEY and CDR2 SVGEGT. V dropped 2 bases and J dropped 2 bases, with 3 bases sitting between them. The DNA for the CDR3 is TGTGCCAGCAGTTACCCTCAAGAGACCCAGTACTTC. This codes for CASSYPQETQYF.

This clonotype was seen repeatedly, ten times or more. This rearrangement joins TRBV11-2 to TRBJ2-2; D possibly corresponds to TRBD1 (6 bases). V dropped 1 base and J dropped 5 bases, with 14 bases sitting between them. The length of the CDR3 is 16 residues. Germline values: CDR1 SGHAT, CDR2 FQNNGV. The CDR3, as DNA: TGTGCCAGCAGCTTAGTAGTGGGGGCTGGTACCGGGGAGCTGTTTTTT. Translation gives CASSLVVGAGTGELFF.

This clonotype was recorded at least ten times. V is TRBV12-3 or TRBV12-4 and J is TRBJ2-3, with 7 bases that match TRBD1. This CDR3 contains 16 residues. J gave up 4 bases and V 5 bases, and 12 bases lay outside the gene matches. The CDR3 sequence is CASSKRGLRVSDTQYF. As DNA, the CDR3 is TGTGCCAGCAGTAAGAGGGGGCTTCGGGTGTCAGATACGCAGTATTTT.

This rearrangement joins TRBV6-1 to TRBJ2-7, with 7 bases matching TRBD1. CDR1 and CDR2 from the germline V gene are MNHNS and SASEGT. V was pared by 1 base and J by 9 bases, with 12 bases of the junction left unmatched. The CDR3 runs to 15 residues. CDR3 bases: TGTGCCAGCAGTGAAGATATAGGACAGGTAGTGGGGCAGTACTTC. This codes for CASSEDIGQVVGQYF.

This clonotype was seen many times. The rearrangement links TRBV7-9 to TRBJ2-3; D is possibly TRBD2 (5 bases). The CDR3 runs 13 residues. The germline V gene encodes CDR1 SEHNR and CDR2 FQNEAQ (reference sequence). Trimming removed 6 bases at V and 9 bases at J, with 16 bases between. Here the CDR3 reads CASRNPSGETQYF. As DNA, the CDR3 is TGTGCCAGCAGAAATCCATCCGGGGAGACGCAGTATTTT.

This clonotype was picked up many times. The chain joins TRBV11-3 to TRBJ2-5; no clear D. This CDR3 comprises 14 residues. The V and J ends lost 1 base and 3 bases respectively, with 9 bases between them. Per germline, CDR1 SGHNT and CDR2 YENEEA. This chain's CDR3 is CASSLVPREETQYF. The CDR3 bases are TGTGCCAGCAGCTTAGTCCCGCGTGAAGAGACCCAGTACTTC.

This clonotype has at least ten counts. The CDR3 sequence: CSASDDTGSLGQETQYF. CDR3 DNA: TGCAGTGCTAGCGATGATACGGGCTCCCTTGGGCAAGAGACCCAGTACTTC. The gene calls are TRBV20-1 and TRBJ2-5; D gene unclear. The ends were cut back, 3 bases at V and 2 bases at J, with 22 bases in the middle. CDR3 size: 17 residues. Germline V lookup: CDR1 DFQATT, CDR2 SNEGSKA (reference sequence).

The chain carries TRBV6-5 and TRBJ1-1, with D possibly TRBD1 on 5 matching bases. Trimming stripped 0 bases from V and 3 bases from J, with 17 bases between. The CDR3 totals 17 residues. The germline CDR1 and CDR2 sequences are MNHEY and SVGAGI. CDR3 DNA: TGTGCCAGCAGTTACTCGACGGCTCGAGAAGGGGACACTGAAGCTTTCTTT. As protein: CASSYSTAREGDTEAFF.

This clonotype occurred many times. The chain recombines TRBV11-3 with TRBJ2-3, with a possible D match to TRBD2 (5 bases). Germline-derived CDR1 and CDR2 are SGHNT and YENEEA. The CDR3 totals 15 residues. V lost 5 bases, J lost 2 bases, and 14 bases lay in between. In DNA, the CDR3 is TGTGCCAGCAGCCCCGGAGTCGGACTCACAGATACGCAGTATTTT. It yields the protein CASSPGVGLTDTQYF.

There are many counts of this clonotype. The V call is TRBV5-5, the J call TRBJ1-1; 7 bases are a match to TRBD1. The CDR3 loop spans 15 amino acids. Germline lookup yields CDR1 SGHKS and CDR2 YYEKEE (reference sequence). Trimming took 3 bases from V and 4 from J; bases not matched to a gene: 9. The CDR3 DNA reads TGTGCCAGCAGCTCATTAAACAGGGGACGCACTGAAGCTTTCTTT. Translating gives CASSSLNRGRTEAFF.

The chain joins TRBV20-1 to TRBJ2-5; 16 nucleotides align to TRBD2. The CDR3 is made up of 22 amino acids. With 1 base clipped from V and 4 bases from J, the junction kept 21 bases outside the gene matches. Germline CDR1 is DFQATT and CDR2 is SNEGSKA (reference sequence). The CDR3 DNA follows: TGCAGTGCTAGAGCCCCGGGACTAGCGGGAGGGCCACCGTCTTCAGGTAGAGAGACCCAGTACTTC. As protein: CSARAPGLAGGPPSSGRETQYF.

This clonotype appeared many times. The J gene is TRBJ2-7, the V gene TRBV24-1; possible D gene TRBD2, 5 bases. Looked up from germline, CDR1 is KGHDR and CDR2 is SFDVKD. This CDR3 has 16 residues. The germline V and J ends were trimmed by 9 bases and 1 base, with 21 bases remaining between them. The CDR3 loop is CATGRISGSQSYEQYF. Here the CDR3 DNA reads TGTGCCACCGGTCGCATTTCTGGGAGCCAATCCTACGAGCAGTACTTC.

This clonotype showed up just a few times. The chain is built from TRBV29-1 and TRBJ2-3; D is unclear. This CDR3 spans 14 amino acids. Trimming left V 0 bases short and J 2 bases short, with 9 bases between. Germline assignment: CDR1 SQVTM and CDR2 ANQGSEA. Here the CDR3 reads CSVEDPRVTDTQYF. DNA for the CDR3: TGCAGCGTTGAAGATCCACGGGTCACAGATACGCAGTATTTT.

The chain is built from TRBV10-3 and TRBJ2-7; a possible D gene is TRBD1 (5 bases). In germline, CDR1 is ENHRY, CDR2 SYGVKD. There are 13 residues in the CDR3. V was trimmed by 7 bases and J by 3 bases, leaving 13 bases between them. CDR3 DNA sequence: TGTGCCATCAAACAGGACGTCCTCTACGAGCAGTACTTC. It encodes CAIKQDVLYEQYF.

This clonotype was seen ten or more times. The chain carries TRBV10-3 and TRBJ2-7, with 9 bases matching TRBD1. V shed 4 bases and J 3 bases; nucleotides not matched to a gene: 13. CDR3 length equals 17 residues. From germline, CDR1 is ENHRY and CDR2 SYGVKD. Here the CDR3 reads CAISVAYVGDRDYEQYF. DNA of the CDR3: TGTGCCATCAGTGTGGCCTACGTAGGGGACAGGGACTACGAGCAGTACTTC.

This clonotype was picked up a small number of times. Its ends do not fully match the called genes, so a read error is possible. The CDR3: CASSLSPEGNTRYF. The DNA for the CDR3 is TGTGCCAGCAGTTTATCCCCCGAGGGGAATACGCGGTATTTT. The chain recombines TRBV27 with TRBJ2-3; D is tentatively TRBD1 or TRBD2 (5 bases each). The CDR3 totals 14 residues. Looked up from germline, CDR1 is MNHEY and CDR2 is SMNVEV (reference sequence).

J is TRBJ2-1 and V is TRBV29-1; the match to TRBD1 covers 11 bases. This CDR3 region has 18 residues. CDR1 SQVTM and CDR2 ANQGSEA come from the germline V gene. V was clipped by 0 bases and J by 5 bases; unmatched bases: 12. CDR3 region: CSVEDLGQGAFDHNEQFF. CDR3 DNA sequence: TGCAGCGTTGAAGATCTTGGACAGGGGGCCTTCGATCACAATGAGCAGTTCTTC.

CDR3 sequence reads: CASSLALGQGANNEQYF. As DNA, the CDR3 is TGTGCCAGCAGCTTAGCTCTGGGACAGGGGGCAAACAACGAGCAGTACTTC. The rearrangement uses TRBV7-9 and TRBJ2-7, with 12 bases that match TRBD1. This CDR3 is 17 amino acids long. The germline V gene encodes CDR1 SEHNR and CDR2 FQNEAQ (reference sequence). The V segment lost 0 bases and the J segment 5 bases; nucleotides outside the gene matches: 8.

This clonotype was recorded many times. The chain joins TRBV5-1 to TRBJ2-1; 9 bases line up with TRBD2. This CDR3 is built from 14 residues. The germline V gene has CDR1 SGHRS and CDR2 YFSETQ. The trim removed 1 base at V and 7 bases at J, leaving 3 bases unmatched. The CDR3 DNA follows: TGCGCCAGCAGCTTGCCTAGCGGGAAGAATGAGCAGTTCTTC. Translation gives CASSLPSGKNEQFF.

This clonotype has just a few counts. The V call is TRBV20-1, the J call TRBJ2-1; no clear D. Looked up from germline, CDR1 is DFQATT and CDR2 is SNEGSKA (reference sequence). The V gene lost 3 bases and the J gene lost 8 bases, with 20 bases spanning the gap. The CDR3 is made up of 15 amino acids. Written as DNA, the CDR3 is TGCAGTGCTAGCAATGATCAGCCCCCCCGCCATGAGCAGTTCTTC. Its translation: CSASNDQPPRHEQFF.

The table lists this clonotype with a few counts. The chain joins TRBV7-2 to TRBJ2-2, with D perhaps matching TRBD2 (6 bases). CDR1 is SGHTA, CDR2 FQGNSA, per germline. The CDR3 sequence is 13 residues long. Trimming left V 0 bases short and J 7 bases short, with 6 bases between. This CDR3 is CASSLARGGELFF. CDR3 nucleotides: TGTGCCAGCAGCTTAGCGCGGGGCGGGGAGCTGTTTTTT.

The chain couples TRBV27 to TRBJ2-7, with 11 bases that match TRBD2. Germline V gene lookup returns CDR1 MNHEY and CDR2 SMNVEV (reference sequence). The CDR3 covers 16 residues. J was trimmed by 3 bases and V by 6 bases; bases with no gene match: 10. In DNA form, the CDR3 reads TGTGCCAGCAGCCTAACCGGGACTAGCGGCCTCTACGAGCAGTACTTC. Amino acid sequence: CASSLTGTSGLYEQYF.

This clonotype was recorded at least ten times. This rearrangement joins TRBV7-2 to TRBJ2-7; D could derive from TRBD1 or TRBD2 (5 bases each). Trimming removed 5 bases at V and 3 bases at J, with 17 bases between. This CDR3 is 15 amino acids long. Germline values: CDR1 SGHTA, CDR2 FQGNSA. The CDR3 reads CASSEPGRFYYEQYF. The CDR3 bases are TGTGCCAGCAGCGAGCCGGGACGTTTCTACTACGAGCAGTACTTC.

This clonotype was seen repeatedly, ten times or more. This rearrangement joins TRBV28 to TRBJ2-2; 7 nucleotides align to TRBD2. The V and J ends lost 11 bases and 5 bases, in that order; junction bases with no gene match: 5. CDR1 MDHEN and CDR2 SYDVKM come from the germline V gene. The length of the CDR3 is 12 residues. CDR3 in DNA: TGTGCCGAGGGGAGGGGAACCGGGGAGCTGTTTTTT. Amino acid sequence: CAEGRGTGELFF.

This clonotype was seen at least ten times. J is TRBJ1-4 and V is TRBV11-2, with a possible D match to TRBD1 (6 bases). This CDR3 is built from 15 residues. Trimming took off 2 bases at V and 4 bases at J, with 11 bases between the two ends. The V gene's germline CDR1 is SGHAT and CDR2 FQNNGV. As DNA, the CDR3 is TGTGCCAGCAGCTTACAGCAGGGGAGTAATGAAAAACTGTTTTTT. It specifies CASSLQQGSNEKLFF.

This clonotype was counted many times. This chain uses TRBV20-1 with TRBJ2-5, with D maybe TRBD2 (6 bases). Germline lookup yields CDR1 DFQATT and CDR2 SNEGSKA (reference sequence). This CDR3 is 14 amino acids long. V lost 2 bases and J lost 5, with 15 bases in between. The CDR3 nucleotides read TGCAGTGCTAGACGGACTACGGCCCCGGAGACCCAGTACTTC. Its translation is CSARRTTAPETQYF.